A single sample is the source of the 5 T cell receptor beta chains below, sequenced in a study of cytomegalovirus exposure and HLA in healthy donors. Repertoires were generated with immunoSEQ multiplex PCR, while TCRdb's copy carries only in-frame clones and drops some. The sample includes over 200,000 clones, 90% seen only once; the top ten take 3.1%. The sequencing sample was made of PBMCs. These receptors all come from a woman aged 25 to 39 in good health and CMV-seronegative.

V and J are TRBV5-1 and TRBJ2-3, with 10 bases identical to TRBD1. The CDR3 extends over 16 amino acids. Unmatched junction bases numbered 9, after V lost 5 bases and J lost 3 bases. CDR1 is SGHRS and CDR2 is YFSETQ in the germline V gene. CDR3 sequence: CASRETGQGITDTQYF. In DNA, the CDR3 is TGCGCCAGCAGGGAGACGGGACAGGGGATTACAGATACGCAGTATTTT.

V usage is TRBV7-3 and J usage is TRBJ1-3; D uncertain. Trimming took off 6 bases at V and 3 bases at J, with 3 bases between the two ends. The CDR3 extends over 11 amino acids. Germline-derived CDR1 and CDR2 are SGHTA and FQGTGA. This chain's CDR3 is CASSNGNTIYF. The CDR3 region has the DNA TGTGCCAGCAGTAATGGAAACACCATATATTTT.

CDR3 nucleotides: TGCAGCGTTGCCCCGACAGGGACTGACTATACCTACGAGCAGTACTTC. Residues: CSVAPTGTDYTYEQYF. This chain joins TRBV29-1 and TRBJ2-7; a possible D gene is TRBD1 (7 bases). From germline, CDR1 is SQVTM and CDR2 ANQGSEA. Trimming left V 4 bases short and J 2 bases short, with 21 bases between. This CDR3 region has 16 residues.

This clone was recorded only once. The V gene is TRBV4-2, the J gene TRBJ2-3; D unclear. Trimming shortened V by 1 base and J by 5 bases, and 16 bases separated the two germline ends. Per germline, CDR1 LGHNA and CDR2 YNFKEQ. CDR3 size: 16 residues. The CDR3, as DNA: TGTGCCAGCAGCCAAGGGGTCAGCCACTCGGTAGATACGCAGTATTTT. The encoded protein is CASSQGVSHSVDTQYF.

CDR3 sequence reads: CASSLGLAGSTDTQYF. CDR3 sequence (DNA): TGTGCCAGCAGCTTAGGACTAGCGGGAAGCACAGATACGCAGTATTTT. The chain employs TRBV7-6 and TRBJ2-3; TRBD2 aligns across 11 bases. From germline, CDR1 is SGHVS and CDR2 FNYEAQ. Losses at the gene ends were 1 base for V and 0 bases for J; bases not matched to a gene: 0. There are 16 residues in the CDR3.